These 23 T cell receptor beta chains originate from one sample sequenced in a study of CD8+CD57+ T cells in acquired aplastic anemia. The template for TCR beta VDJ and CDR3 sequence profiling was genomic DNA. TCRdb reprocessed the reads with MiXCR, giving one entry per CDR3 protein. This table holds some 140,000 distinct CDR3 sequences, roughly half found once. Sequencing was done on patients that had shown CD8+CD57+ cell expansion by flow cytometry. The sample comprised sorted CD4+, CD8+, or CD8+CD57+ T cells (not recorded which) from PBMCs. These receptor sequences come from a human donor with aplastic anemia.

Remarks on this clonotype: One base away lies a much larger clone, so this may be a sequencing read error. This rearrangement joins TRBV5-4 to TRBJ1-5; perhaps TRBD1 as D (5 bases). Germline assignment: CDR1 SGHNT and CDR2 YYREEE (reference sequence). The CDR3 sequence is 13 residues long. The CDR3 loop reads CASGLDTEVPQHF. CDR3 DNA sequence: TGTGCCAGCGGCTTGGACACGGAAGTGCCCCAGCATTTT.

This clonotype was seen many times. This chain uses TRBV11-1 with TRBJ2-1, with TRBD2 matching over 11 bases. Germline lookup yields CDR1 SGHAT and CDR2 FQDESV (reference sequence). CDR3 length equals 19 residues. V was pared by 4 bases and J by 4 bases, with 15 bases of the junction left unmatched. The CDR3: CASSSPLELTSGDYNEQFF. The CDR3 DNA follows: TGTGCCAGCAGCTCACCCTTGGAGTTGACTAGCGGGGATTACAATGAGCAGTTCTTC.

This clonotype was detected ten times or more. The rearrangement links TRBV6-2 or TRBV6-3 to TRBJ1-2, with no clear D. The germline gives CDR1 MNHEY, CDR2 SVGEGT. V lost 5 bases, J lost 2 bases, and 15 bases lay in between. CDR3 length: 15 residues. CDR3 in DNA: TGTGCCAGCAGTCACAACCCTCAGGTGAACTATGGCTACACCTTC. Its translation is CASSHNPQVNYGYTF.

The CDR3 sequence: CASRVYWTANYGYTF. CDR3 nucleotide sequence: TGTGCCAGCAGGGTTTATTGGACAGCTAACTATGGCTACACCTTC. This chain joins TRBV2 and TRBJ1-2; D perhaps matches TRBD1 (6 bases). V lost 6 bases and J lost 0, with 14 bases in between. CDR1 is SNHLY, CDR2 FYNNEI, per germline. CDR3 size: 15 residues. The full variable domain, its missing parts supplied by reference TRBV2 and TRBJ1-2, is EPEVTQTPSHQVTQMGQEVILRCVPISNHLYFYWYRQILGQKVEFLVSFYNNEISEKSEIFDDQFSVERPDGSNFTLKIRSTKLEDSAMYFCASRVYWTANYGYTFGSGTRLTVV.

As to this clonotype: This is likely a read error, given that the CDR3 carries no conserved phenylalanine or tryptophan at its end. The rearrangement joins TRBV11-1 to TRBJ1-1; D not resolved. This CDR3 has 14 amino acids. V lost 3 bases to trimming and J lost 0 bases, with 8 bases between them. Per germline, CDR1 SGHAT and CDR2 FQDESV (reference sequence). In DNA, the CDR3 is TGTGCCAGCAGCTTGAGCGGACTGAACACTGAAGCTTTCCTT. Protein: CASSLSGLNTEAFL.

The J gene is TRBJ2-1, the V gene TRBV7-2; 8 bases match TRBD1. The CDR3 runs 13 residues. The V gene end was trimmed by 6 bases and the J gene end by 15 bases; junction bases not matched to a gene: 13. Germline CDR1 reads SGHTA; CDR2 reads FQGNSA. DNA of the CDR3: TGTGCCAGCAGTGAAGCAAGGGACAGGATCCCGTTCTTC. It yields the protein CASSEARDRIPFF.

J is TRBJ1-5 and V is TRBV12-3 or TRBV12-4; D may be TRBD1 (5 bases). The CDR3 extends over 13 amino acids. Trimming took off 5 bases at V and 7 bases at J, with 12 bases between the two ends. The CDR3 protein is CASSTIPGQPQHF. Written as DNA, the CDR3 is TGTGCCAGCAGTACCATTCCAGGGCAGCCCCAGCATTTT.

CDR3 protein: CASSEAGGPSNEQFF. The DNA of the CDR3 is TGTGCCAGCAGTGAAGCGGGGGGGCCGAGCAATGAGCAGTTCTTC. The gene calls are TRBV6-1 and TRBJ2-1; maybe TRBD2 (7 bases). V was clipped by 0 bases and J by 6 bases, with 12 bases between them. Germline CDR1 reads MNHNS; CDR2 reads SASEGT. The CDR3 runs to 15 residues.

This clonotype has just a few counts. A much larger clone is a single base away; this may be a read error. V and J are TRBV7-9 and TRBJ2-7; perhaps TRBD2 as D (6 bases). There are 14 residues in the CDR3. Per the germline V gene, CDR1 is SEHNR and CDR2 is FQNEAQ (reference sequence). V gave up 4 bases and J gave up 4 bases, with 14 bases separating them. The CDR3 spells CASSSPGDEYEQYF. Written as DNA, the CDR3 is TGTGCCAGCAGCTCTCCGGGAGATGAGTACGAGCAGTACTTC.

This clonotype was seen repeatedly, ten times or more. V usage is TRBV27 and J usage is TRBJ1-2; 7 bases map to TRBD1. The trim removed 5 bases at V and 0 bases at J, leaving 3 bases unmatched. The germline CDR1 and CDR2 sequences are MNHEY and SMNVEV (reference sequence). The CDR3 loop spans 14 amino acids. The CDR3 DNA reads as TGTGCCAGCAGTAGGGGACAGTCTAACTATGGCTACACCTTC. It encodes CASSRGQSNYGYTF.

This clonotype has at least ten counts. V and J are TRBV7-9 and TRBJ2-6; 8 nucleotides match TRBD1. Looked up from germline, CDR1 is SEHNR and CDR2 is FQNEAQ (reference sequence). The CDR3 contains 18 residues. Trimming at V came to 5 bases and at J to 3 bases, leaving 12 bases not matched to a gene. CDR3 coding DNA: TGTGCCAGCAGCCCGACGGACAGGGTTATTGGTGGGGCCAACGTCCTGACTTTC. Translated, it gives CASSPTDRVIGGANVLTF.

The rearrangement uses TRBV20-1 and TRBJ2-7; D perhaps matches TRBD2 (5 bases). The CDR3 length is 15 residues. Trimming took off 8 bases at V and 0 bases at J, with 20 bases between the two ends. The germline V gene encodes CDR1 DFQATT and CDR2 SNEGSKA (reference sequence). CDR3 protein: CSLDKPPSSSYEQYF. The CDR3 nucleotides are TGCAGTCTTGACAAGCCGCCTAGCAGCTCCTACGAGCAGTACTTC.

V gene TRBV7-8 combines with J gene TRBJ2-7, with D perhaps assigned TRBD1 or TRBD2 (5 bases each). This CDR3 comprises 14 residues. Between the trimmed V and J ends, which lost 2 bases and 6 bases, there was a span of 14 bases. Looked up from germline, CDR1 is SGHVS and CDR2 is FQNEAQ. CDR3 bases: TGTGCCAGCAGCTTACTGGCAGGGAGTGGCGAGCAGTACTTC. This translates into CASSLLAGSGEQYF. Complete variable domain (other parts from reference TRBV7-8 and TRBJ2-7): GAGVSQSPRYKVAKRGQDVALRCDPISGHVSLFWYQQALGQGPEFLTYFQNEAQLDKSGLPSDRFFAERPEGSVSTLKIQRTQQEDSAVYLCASSLLAGSGEQYFGPGTRLTVT.

Of note for this clonotype: This clone may be a read error of a much larger clone one base away. The chain employs TRBV9 and TRBJ2-5; D ambiguous. Germline V gene sequence: CDR1 SGDLS, CDR2 YYNGEE. The CDR3 spans 15 residues. V lost 0 bases, J lost 11 bases, and 20 bases lay in between. CDR3 in DNA: TGTGCCAGCAGCGTAGTTCAAGCGCGGAGAAGTGAGCAGTACTTC. This gives the protein CASSVVQARRSEQYF.

V gene TRBV28 combines with J gene TRBJ1-2, with D possibly being TRBD1 (5 bases). CDR3 length: 12 residues. V shed 5 bases and J shed 4 bases, with 8 bases lying between them. The germline V gene encodes CDR1 MDHEN and CDR2 SYDVKM. The CDR3 reads CASSTDSYGYTF. CDR3 nucleotide sequence: TGTGCCAGCAGTACAGACAGCTATGGCTACACCTTC.

V gene TRBV19 combines with J gene TRBJ1-2; the match to TRBD1 covers 11 bases. The CDR3 consists of 12 residues. Germline CDR1 reads LNHDA; CDR2 reads SQIVND (reference sequence). Trimming removed 10 bases from V and 11 bases from J; junction bases left unmatched: 9. The CDR3 DNA follows: TGTGCCACAGGGACAGGGGGGACGGGTTACACCTTC. This translates into CATGTGGTGYTF.

This clonotype was counted ten times or more. The chain carries TRBV5-6 and TRBJ2-7; weak D call: TRBD1 (5 bases). The CDR3 spans 16 residues. The V end was cut by 4 bases, the J end by 0 bases, with 17 bases between. CDR1 is SGHDT, CDR2 YYEEEE, per germline. In DNA, the CDR3 is TGTGCCAGCAGCACCTTACCAGGGTTCAGCTCCTACGAGCAGTACTTC. This translates into CASSTLPGFSSYEQYF.

This clonotype came up many times. J is TRBJ1-1 and V is TRBV19, with TRBD1 identical over 8 bases. The CDR3 contains 16 residues. J was trimmed by 0 bases and V by 3 bases; bases with no gene match: 6. Germline V gene sequence: CDR1 LNHDA, CDR2 SQIVND (reference sequence). CDR3 protein: CASSIPRDRMNTEAFF. In DNA form, the CDR3 reads TGTGCCAGTAGTATCCCCCGGGACAGGATGAACACTGAAGCTTTCTTT.

This clonotype was observed at least ten times. The V call is TRBV7-9, the J call TRBJ2-1, with D tentatively TRBD2 (5 bases). The CDR3 runs to 14 residues. V was cut by 4 bases and J by 4 bases, with 11 bases left in between. Germline lookup yields CDR1 SEHNR and CDR2 FQNEAQ (reference sequence). This CDR3 reads CASSSPRGYNEQFF. Written as DNA, the CDR3 is TGTGCCAGCAGCTCGCCTAGAGGGTACAATGAGCAGTTCTTC.

A few counts support this clonotype. The chain links TRBV24-1 to TRBJ2-1; a possible D gene is TRBD2 (6 bases). Per germline, CDR1 KGHDR and CDR2 SFDVKD. CDR3 length: 16 residues. The V gene lost 0 bases and the J gene lost 4 bases, with 12 bases spanning the gap. For the CDR3, the DNA is TGTGCCACCAGTGATTTGAGCAGGGCGGGGTACAATGAGCAGTTCTTC. Amino acids: CATSDLSRAGYNEQFF.

This clonotype was found many times. The CDR3 DNA reads TGTGCCAGCAGCCATGTAGCGGGGGGGGACGGGGAGCTGTTTTTT. Its protein product is CASSHVAGGDGELFF. The V call is TRBV3-1, the J call TRBJ2-2; the match to TRBD2 covers 11 bases. This CDR3 contains 15 residues. Germline assignment: CDR1 LGHDT and CDR2 YNNKEL (reference sequence). V shed 3 bases, J shed 7 bases, and the junction held 4 bases outside the gene matches.

In this sample, this clonotype turned up many times. The J gene is TRBJ2-7, the V gene TRBV11-3; either TRBD1 or TRBD2 may supply D (5 bases each). This CDR3 contains 14 residues. V lost 4 bases to trimming and J lost 5 bases, with 15 bases between them. Germline CDR1 and CDR2: SGHNT and YENEEA. CDR3: CASSSGPGTDEQYF. The CDR3 DNA is TGTGCCAGCAGCTCCGGACCCGGGACGGACGAGCAGTACTTC.

This clonotype was seen more than once but under ten times. The chain joins TRBV25-1 to TRBJ1-1; D perhaps matches TRBD1 (6 bases). Germline V gives CDR1 MGHDK, CDR2 SYGVNS. V was shortened by 2 bases and J by 4 bases, with 14 bases between the two germline ends. This CDR3 has 15 amino acids. The CDR3 DNA reads TGTGCCAGCAGTGAACTCCGGACAGAAAGCACTGAAGCTTTCTTT. Translating gives CASSELRTESTEAFF.